This paragraph reports one T cell receptor (beta chain). Its antigen is currently unknown. The data were obtained in a study of T cell responses to AZD1222 COVID-19 vaccine. Findings and caveats of the study: Spike-specific TCR breadth and depth went up after people got two AZD1222 doses. Donors in the cohort were predominantly white British and more often female, and clonal diversity was possibly underestimated.

J lost 0 bases, V lost 2 bases, and 8 bases had no gene match. This CDR3 region has 17 residues. Germline values: CDR1 SGHTA, CDR2 FQGNSA. Some clones are missing from TCRdb's copy, which holds only in-frame ones; the method was immunoSEQ multiplex PCR. The data hold 90,000 to 150,000 clones, with approximately 87% observed a single time. Sample: peripheral blood, taken on day 0 of AZD1222 vaccination. The sequence was obtained from an adult in good health. The V call is TRBV7-2, the J call TRBJ2-7; 9 positions agree with TRBD2. CDR3 residues: CASSLLGSGGISYEQYF. The CDR3 nucleotides read TGTGCCAGCAGCTTACTGGGTAGCGGGGGAATCTCCTACGAGCAGTACTTC.